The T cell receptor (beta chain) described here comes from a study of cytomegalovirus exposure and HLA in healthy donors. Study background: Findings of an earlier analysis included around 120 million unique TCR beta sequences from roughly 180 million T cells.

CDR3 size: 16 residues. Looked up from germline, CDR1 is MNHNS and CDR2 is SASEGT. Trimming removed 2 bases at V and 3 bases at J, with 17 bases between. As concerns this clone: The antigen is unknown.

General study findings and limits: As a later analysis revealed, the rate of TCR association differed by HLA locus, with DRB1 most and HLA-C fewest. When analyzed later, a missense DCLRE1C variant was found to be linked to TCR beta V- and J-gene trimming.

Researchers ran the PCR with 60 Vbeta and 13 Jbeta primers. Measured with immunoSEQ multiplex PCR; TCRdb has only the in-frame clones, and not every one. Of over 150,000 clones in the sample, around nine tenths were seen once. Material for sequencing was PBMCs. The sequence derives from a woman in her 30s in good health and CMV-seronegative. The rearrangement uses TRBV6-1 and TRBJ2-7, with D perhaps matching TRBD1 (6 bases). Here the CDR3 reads CASSERGSRGYYEQYF. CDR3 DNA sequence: TGTGCCAGCAGTGAACGAGGTTCGAGGGGGTACTACGAGCAGTACTTC.